The clone carrying this TCR beta chain was found many times. Its antigen is unidentified. CDR1 is MDHEN and CDR2 is SYDVKM in the germline V gene. The CDR3 has 15 amino acids. V dropped 5 bases and J dropped 1; count of bases not matched to a gene: 6. The data derive from a study of regulatory T cells in long-lasting Graves disease. General study points: Sample size was small, which may have lowered accuracy.

Construction of the TCR beta libraries employed iRepertoire HTBI primers in conjunction with Arm-PCR of CDR3 regions. TCRdb analysed the multiplex PCR reads with MiXCR anew, one entry per CDR3 protein. The table lists 450,000 to 600,000 distinct CDR3 sequences, roughly 12% of them singletons. Noted time point: newly diagnosed GD, antithyroid drugs for less than 3 months. The TCR library was made from RNA extracted from PBMCs. Criteria from the American Thyroid Association guidelines were applied to diagnose Graves' disease. EDTA tubes received roughly 9 milliliters of collected peripheral blood. The same sample was also used in a study of T cells in Graves' hyperthyroidism and ophthalmopathy. That report adds: The blood repertoire included most of the expanded thyroid clonotypes above 0.001.

This TCR was sampled from a man aged 25 to 45 with Graves disease. This material consisted of peripheral blood mononuclear cells (PBMCs), taken at new diagnosis, from a patient treated with antithyroid drugs. The chain couples TRBV28 to TRBJ2-7; 9 bases are shared with TRBD1. CDR3 DNA sequence: TGTGCCAGCAGTGTCCCGGGACAGGGTTCCTACGAGCAGTACTTC. It specifies CASSVPGQGSYEQYF.